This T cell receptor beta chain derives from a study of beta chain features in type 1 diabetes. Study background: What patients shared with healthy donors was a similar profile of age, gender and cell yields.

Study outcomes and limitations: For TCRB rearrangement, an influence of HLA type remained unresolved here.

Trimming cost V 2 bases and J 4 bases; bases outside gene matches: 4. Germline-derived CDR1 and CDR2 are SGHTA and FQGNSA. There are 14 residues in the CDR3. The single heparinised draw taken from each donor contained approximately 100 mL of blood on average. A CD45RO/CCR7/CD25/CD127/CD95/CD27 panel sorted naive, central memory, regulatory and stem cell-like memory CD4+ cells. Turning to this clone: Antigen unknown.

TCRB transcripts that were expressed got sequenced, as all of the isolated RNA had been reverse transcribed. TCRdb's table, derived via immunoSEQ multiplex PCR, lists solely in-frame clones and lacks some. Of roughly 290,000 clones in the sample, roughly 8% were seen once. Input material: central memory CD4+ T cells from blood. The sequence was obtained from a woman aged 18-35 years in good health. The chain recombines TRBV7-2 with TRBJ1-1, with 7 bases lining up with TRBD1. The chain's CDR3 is CASSLSRQGTEAFF. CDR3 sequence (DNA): TGTGCCAGCAGCTTAAGTCGACAGGGCACTGAAGCTTTCTTT.